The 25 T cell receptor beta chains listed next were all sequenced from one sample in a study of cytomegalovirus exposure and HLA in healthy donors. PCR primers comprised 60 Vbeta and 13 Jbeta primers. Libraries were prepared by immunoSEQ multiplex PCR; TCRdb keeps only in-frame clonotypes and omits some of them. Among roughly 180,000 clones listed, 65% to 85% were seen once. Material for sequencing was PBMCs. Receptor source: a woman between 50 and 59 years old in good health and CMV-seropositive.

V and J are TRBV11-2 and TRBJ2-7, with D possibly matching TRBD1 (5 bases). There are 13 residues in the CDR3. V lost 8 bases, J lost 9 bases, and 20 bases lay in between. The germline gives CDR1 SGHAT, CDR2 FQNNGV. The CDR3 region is CASRIPPRAAQYF. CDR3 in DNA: TGTGCCAGCCGAATCCCCCCCAGGGCGGCGCAGTACTTC. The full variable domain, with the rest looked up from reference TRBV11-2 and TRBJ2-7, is EAGVAQSPRYKIIEKRQSVAFWCNPISGHATLYWYQQILGQGPKLLIQFQNNGVVDDSQLPKDRFSAERLKGVDSTLKIQPAKLEDSAVYLCASRIPPRAAQYFGPGTRLTVT.

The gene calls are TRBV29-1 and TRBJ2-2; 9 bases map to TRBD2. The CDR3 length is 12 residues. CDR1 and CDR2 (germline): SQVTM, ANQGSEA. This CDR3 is CAGGANTGELFF. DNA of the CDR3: TGCGCGGGGGGGGCGAACACCGGGGAGCTGTTTTTT.

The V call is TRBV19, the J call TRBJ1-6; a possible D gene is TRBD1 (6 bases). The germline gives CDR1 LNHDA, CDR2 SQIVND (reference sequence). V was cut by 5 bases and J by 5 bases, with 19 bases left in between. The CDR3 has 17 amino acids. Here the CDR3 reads CASSLGRGIPDNSPLHF. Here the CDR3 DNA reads TGTGCCAGTAGTCTAGGCAGGGGCATCCCGGATAATTCACCCCTCCACTTT.

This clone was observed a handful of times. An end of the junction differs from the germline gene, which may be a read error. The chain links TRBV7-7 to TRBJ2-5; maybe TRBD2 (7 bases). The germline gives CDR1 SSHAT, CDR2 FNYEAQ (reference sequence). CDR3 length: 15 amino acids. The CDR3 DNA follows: TGTGCTAGCAGCTTAGACAACAGGGAGGGAGAGACCCAGTACTTC. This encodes CASSLDNREGETQYF.

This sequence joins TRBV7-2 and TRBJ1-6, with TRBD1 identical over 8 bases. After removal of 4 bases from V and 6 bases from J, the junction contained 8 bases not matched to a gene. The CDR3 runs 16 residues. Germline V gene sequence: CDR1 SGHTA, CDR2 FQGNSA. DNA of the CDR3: TGTGCCAGCAGCTCGCTAGGACAGGGCTTTAATTCACCCCTCCACTTT. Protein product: CASSSLGQGFNSPLHF.

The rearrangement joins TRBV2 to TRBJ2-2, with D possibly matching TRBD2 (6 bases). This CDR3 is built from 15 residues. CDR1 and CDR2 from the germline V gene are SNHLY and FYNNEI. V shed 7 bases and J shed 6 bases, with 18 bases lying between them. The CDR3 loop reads CASNRGGTRSGELFF. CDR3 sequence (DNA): TGTGCCAGCAACCGTGGCGGGACCAGATCCGGGGAGCTGTTTTTT.

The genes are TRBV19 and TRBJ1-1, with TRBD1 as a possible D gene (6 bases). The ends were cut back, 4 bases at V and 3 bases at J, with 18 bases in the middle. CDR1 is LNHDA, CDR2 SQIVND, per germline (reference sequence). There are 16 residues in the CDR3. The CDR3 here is CASSRWRREGDTEAFF. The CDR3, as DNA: TGTGCCAGTAGTAGATGGCGTCGGGAGGGGGACACTGAAGCTTTCTTT.

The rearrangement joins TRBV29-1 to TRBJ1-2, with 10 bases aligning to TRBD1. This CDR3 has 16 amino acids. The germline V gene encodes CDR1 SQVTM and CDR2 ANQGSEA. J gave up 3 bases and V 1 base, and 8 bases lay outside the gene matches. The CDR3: CSVEAGGDRGYYGYTF. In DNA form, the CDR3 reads TGCAGCGTTGAAGCCGGGGGGGACAGGGGATACTATGGCTACACCTTC.

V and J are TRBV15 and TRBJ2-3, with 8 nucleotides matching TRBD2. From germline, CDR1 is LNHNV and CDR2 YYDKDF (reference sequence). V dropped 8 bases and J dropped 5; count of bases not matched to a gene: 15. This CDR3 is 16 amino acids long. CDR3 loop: CATLSGRAGVGDTQYF. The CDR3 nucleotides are TGTGCCACCCTCAGTGGGCGAGCGGGAGTGGGAGATACGCAGTATTTT.

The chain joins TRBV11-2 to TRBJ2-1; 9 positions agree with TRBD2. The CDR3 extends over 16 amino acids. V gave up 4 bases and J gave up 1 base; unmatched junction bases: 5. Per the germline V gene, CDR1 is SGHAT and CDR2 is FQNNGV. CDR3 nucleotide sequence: TGTGCCAGCAGCTCTACTAGCGGGCCGTCCTACAATGAGCAGTTCTTC. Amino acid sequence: CASSSTSGPSYNEQFF.

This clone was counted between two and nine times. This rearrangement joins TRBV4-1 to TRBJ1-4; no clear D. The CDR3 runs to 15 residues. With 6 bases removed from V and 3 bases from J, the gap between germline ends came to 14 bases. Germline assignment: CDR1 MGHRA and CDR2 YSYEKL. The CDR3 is CASRTREGANEKLFF. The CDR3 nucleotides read TGCGCCAGCAGAACGAGGGAGGGAGCTAATGAAAAACTGTTTTTT.

CDR3 sequence reads: CASSQGRGGRGETQYF. In nucleotides, the CDR3 is TGCGCCAGCAGCCAAGGGCGCGGGGGCCGGGGAGAGACCCAGTACTTC. The chain links TRBV4-1 to TRBJ2-5, with a tentative D call TRBD2 (7 bases). CDR3 length equals 16 residues. V shed 1 base and J shed 4 bases, with 16 bases lying between them. The germline V gene has CDR1 MGHRA and CDR2 YSYEKL.

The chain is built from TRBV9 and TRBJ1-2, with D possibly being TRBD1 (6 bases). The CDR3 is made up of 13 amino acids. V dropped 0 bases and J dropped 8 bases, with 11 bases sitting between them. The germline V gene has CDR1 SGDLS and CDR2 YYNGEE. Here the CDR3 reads CASSVVRGSGYTF. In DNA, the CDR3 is TGTGCCAGCAGCGTAGTAAGGGGGTCGGGCTACACCTTC.

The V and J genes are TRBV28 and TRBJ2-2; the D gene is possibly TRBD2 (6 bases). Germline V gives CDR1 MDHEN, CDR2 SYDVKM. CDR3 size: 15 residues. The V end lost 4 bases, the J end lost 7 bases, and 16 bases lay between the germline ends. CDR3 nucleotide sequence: TGTGCCAGCAGTTATGGTTCGAGGGGAGGCGGGGAGCTGTTTTTT. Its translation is CASSYGSRGGGELFF.

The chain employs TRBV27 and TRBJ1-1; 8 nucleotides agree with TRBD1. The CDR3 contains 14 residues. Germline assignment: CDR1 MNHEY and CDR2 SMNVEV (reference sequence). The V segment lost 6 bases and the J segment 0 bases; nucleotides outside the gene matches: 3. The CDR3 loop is CASRGQAVNTEAFF. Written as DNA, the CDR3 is TGTGCCAGCAGGGGACAGGCGGTGAACACTGAAGCTTTCTTT.

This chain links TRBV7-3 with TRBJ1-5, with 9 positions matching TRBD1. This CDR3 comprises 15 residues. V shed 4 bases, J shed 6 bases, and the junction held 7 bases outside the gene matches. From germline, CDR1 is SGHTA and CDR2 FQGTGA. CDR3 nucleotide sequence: TGTGCCAGCAGCTCGGGACAGGGAGGAGGTCAGCCCCAGCATTTT. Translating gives CASSSGQGGGQPQHF.

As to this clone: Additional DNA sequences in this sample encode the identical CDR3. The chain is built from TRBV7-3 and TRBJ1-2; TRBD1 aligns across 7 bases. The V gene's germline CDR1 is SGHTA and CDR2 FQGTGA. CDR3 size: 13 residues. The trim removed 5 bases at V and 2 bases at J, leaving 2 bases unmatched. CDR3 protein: CASSPGQNYGYTF. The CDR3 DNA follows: TGTGCCAGCAGCCCGGGACAGAACTATGGCTACACCTTC.

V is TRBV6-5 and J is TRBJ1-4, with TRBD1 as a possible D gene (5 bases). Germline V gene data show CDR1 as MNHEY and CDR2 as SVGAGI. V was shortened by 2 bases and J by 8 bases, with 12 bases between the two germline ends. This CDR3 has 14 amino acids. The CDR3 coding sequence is TGTGCCAGCAGTTACCGACAGACTTACGAAAAACTGTTTTTT. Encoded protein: CASSYRQTYEKLFF.

The CDR3 region is CASSSLDIPYEQYF. CDR3 nucleotides: TGTGCCAGCAGCTCGCTGGACATTCCCTACGAGCAGTACTTC. The chain employs TRBV7-9 and TRBJ2-7, with D possibly TRBD1 on 5 matching bases. Trimming removed 4 bases from V and 2 bases from J, with 12 bases in between. Germline loops: CDR1 SEHNR, CDR2 FQNEAQ (reference sequence). The length of the CDR3 is 14 residues.

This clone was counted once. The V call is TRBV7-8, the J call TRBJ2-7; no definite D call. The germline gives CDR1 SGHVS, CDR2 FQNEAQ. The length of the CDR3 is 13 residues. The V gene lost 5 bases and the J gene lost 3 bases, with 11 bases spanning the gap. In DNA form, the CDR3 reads TGTGCCAGCAGCAAATCTCCAGTCTACGAGCAGTACTTC. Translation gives CASSKSPVYEQYF.

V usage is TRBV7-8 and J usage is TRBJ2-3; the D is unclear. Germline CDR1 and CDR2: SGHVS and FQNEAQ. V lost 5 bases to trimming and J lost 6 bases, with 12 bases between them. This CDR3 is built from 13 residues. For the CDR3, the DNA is TGTGCCAGCAGCCTCTTCCTCTACGATACGCAGTATTTT. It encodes CASSLFLYDTQYF.

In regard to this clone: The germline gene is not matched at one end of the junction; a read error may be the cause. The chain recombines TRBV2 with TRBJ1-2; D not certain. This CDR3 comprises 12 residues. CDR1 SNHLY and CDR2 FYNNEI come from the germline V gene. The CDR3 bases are TGTGCCAGCAGCGAAGCACGGTATGGCTACACCTTC. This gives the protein CASSEARYGYTF.

CDR3 nucleotides: TGTGCCTCCTCGGGGGACCGCAATGAGCAGTTCTTC. Translated: CASSGDRNEQFF. The chain links TRBV2 to TRBJ2-1; D may be TRBD2 (6 bases). This CDR3 is built from 12 residues. V was pared by 11 bases and J by 6 bases, with 14 bases between. Germline V gene sequence: CDR1 SNHLY, CDR2 FYNNEI.

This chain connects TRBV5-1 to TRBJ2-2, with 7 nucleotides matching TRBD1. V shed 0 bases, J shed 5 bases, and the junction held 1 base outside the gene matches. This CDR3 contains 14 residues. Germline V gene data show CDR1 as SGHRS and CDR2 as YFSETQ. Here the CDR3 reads CASSLVRGTGELFF. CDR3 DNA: TGCGCCAGCAGCTTGGTCAGGGGGACCGGGGAGCTGTTTTTT. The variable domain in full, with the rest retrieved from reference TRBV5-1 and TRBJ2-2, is KAGVTQTPRYLIKTRGQQVTLSCSPISGHRSVSWYQQTPGQGLQFLFEYFSETQRNKGNFPGRFSGRQFSNSRSEMNVSTLELGDSALYLCASSLVRGTGELFFGEGSRLTVL.

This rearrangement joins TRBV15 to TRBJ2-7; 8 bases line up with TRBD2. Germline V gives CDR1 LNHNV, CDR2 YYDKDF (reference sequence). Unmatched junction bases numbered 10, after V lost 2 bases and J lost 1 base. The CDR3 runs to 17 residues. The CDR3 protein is CATSRSRGGGGSYEQYF. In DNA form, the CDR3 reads TGTGCCACCAGCAGATCTCGGGGGGGAGGAGGATCCTACGAGCAGTACTTC.